This TCR beta chain appears in the sequencing data of a study of CD8 T cells in Susac syndrome. Germline CDR1 and CDR2: SGHRS and YFSETQ. CDR3 size: 14 residues. The germline V and J ends were trimmed by 3 bases and 3 bases, with 12 bases remaining between them. Sequencing of TCR beta was performed on blood CD8+ T cells and on blood CD4+ T cells. TEMRA cells were FACS-enriched, with CD8+ and CD4+ T cells isolated negatively. Random hexamers served to reverse transcribe roughly 0.5 to 1 ug RNA. A multiplex approach, immunoSEQ multiplex PCR, amplified TCR beta CDR3 across 54 Vbeta and 13 Jbeta. In TCRdb, the immunoSEQ multiplex PCR reads were re-called with MiXCR into one record per CDR3 protein. In the table there are roughly 190,000 distinct CDR3 sequences, under 97% of which are singletons.

The source is a human donor with Susac syndrome. The chain couples TRBV5-1 to TRBJ1-2, with a possible D match to TRBD1 (5 bases). Sample: CD4+ T cells from PBMCs. CDR3 nucleotides: TGCGCCAGCAGCTCCCCGGGACGCCACTATGGCTACACCTTC. Encoded protein: CASSSPGRHYGYTF.